This T cell receptor beta chain was obtained from a study of cytomegalovirus exposure and HLA in healthy donors. Looking at the study overall: Earlier sequencing of about 179 million T cells yielded roughly 120 million unique TCR beta sequences. Whole-study findings and limits: It was reportedly the case that the classifier diagnosed cytomegalovirus status with high specificity and sensitivity. The likely explanation for a cluster of highly shared sequence variants was sequencing artifact.

CDR1 is SGHTA and CDR2 is FQGNSA in the germline V gene. V lost 2 bases to trimming and J lost 9 bases, with 8 bases between them. This CDR3 region has 12 residues. Researchers ran the PCR with 60 Vbeta and 13 Jbeta primers. Using immunoSEQ multiplex PCR, the repertoire was profiled, and TCRdb retains in-frame clones only, with some absent. Its listing shows approximately 110,000 clones. In the case of this clone: What it binds is unknown.

The sequence derives from a man in his fifties in good health and CMV-seronegative. Sample: PBMCs. V is TRBV7-2 and J is TRBJ1-5; D is ambiguous. The CDR3 spells CASSLPPRPQHF. The CDR3 DNA reads as TGTGCCAGCAGCTTACCCCCTCGGCCCCAGCATTTT.